The 32 T cell receptor beta chains listed next were all sequenced from one sample in a study of blood T cell repertoires in COVID-19 (dated by TCRdb to 2019 to 2021). The library came from the immunoSEQ multiplex PCR assay. TCRdb obtained this table from immuneACCESS and retained in-frame rearrangements with V and J assigned. These tables miss some clones; where compared with another copy, unresolved V genes account for less than half of the shortfall, and the remainder is unexplained. This sample is represented by approximately 260,000 clones; 75% to 90% of them were singletons. The ten largest clonotypes hold about 4.5% of the sample. Sequenced material: peripheral blood. These receptors all come from a woman aged 40 to 50 who had recovered from COVID-19.

This clone was observed once. This rearrangement joins TRBV5-5 to TRBJ1-3; possibly TRBD1 for D (5 bases). The germline CDR1 and CDR2 sequences are SGHKS and YYEKEE (reference sequence). V lost 6 bases and J lost 0, with 10 bases in between. This CDR3 is 14 amino acids long. The CDR3 spells CASTMTASGNTIYF. In DNA, the CDR3 is TGTGCCAGCACCATGACAGCCTCTGGAAACACCATATATTTT.

A few counts support this clone. The V gene is TRBV27, the J gene TRBJ1-2; 7 bases fit TRBD1. The CDR3 length is 19 residues. The germline gives CDR1 MNHEY, CDR2 SMNVEV (reference sequence). V trimming: 0 bases; J trimming: 4 bases; junction bases outside the gene matches: 17. The CDR3 sequence is CASSLSWAVLGQQFYGYTF. The DNA of the CDR3 is TGTGCCAGCAGTTTATCCTGGGCAGTATTGGGACAGCAATTCTATGGCTACACCTTC.

This clone showed up just once. This chain connects TRBV7-8 to TRBJ2-4; D is undetermined. This CDR3 is built from 14 residues. Germline CDR1 SGHVS, CDR2 FQNEAQ. V shed 5 bases and J shed 0 bases, with 8 bases lying between them. This chain's CDR3 is CASSANLAKNIQYF. In DNA, the CDR3 is TGTGCCAGCAGCGCGAATCTAGCCAAAAACATTCAGTACTTC.

J is TRBJ1-2 and V is TRBV30, with 10 positions matching TRBD1. Germline V gene sequence: CDR1 GTSNPN, CDR2 SVGIG (reference sequence). This CDR3 has 13 residues. J gave up 6 bases and V 5 bases, and 6 bases lay outside the gene matches. The CDR3, as DNA: TGTGCCTGGGGGACAGGGGTGGGAAATGGCTACACCTTC. It codes for CAWGTGVGNGYTF.

CDR3: CATSRNRDRNQPQHF. The CDR3 DNA follows: TGTGCCACCAGCAGAAACCGGGACAGAAATCAGCCCCAGCATTTT. The J gene is TRBJ1-5, the V gene TRBV15, with 7 bases lining up with TRBD1. The germline CDR1 and CDR2 sequences are LNHNV and YYDKDF (reference sequence). The J segment lost 4 bases and the V segment lost 2 bases, leaving 5 bases of the junction unmatched. The length of the CDR3 is 15 residues.

This clone has more than one count but fewer than ten. The CDR3 nucleotides are TGTGCCAGCAGCTCCCGACAGGGCACAGAGACCCAGTACTTC. Translating gives CASSSRQGTETQYF. This chain links TRBV7-8 with TRBJ2-5, with 7 bases aligning to TRBD1. This CDR3 is built from 14 residues. J lost 4 bases, V lost 4 bases, and 6 bases had no gene match. The germline CDR1 and CDR2 sequences are SGHVS and FQNEAQ.

This clone was seen a single time. V is TRBV4-3 and J is TRBJ1-1; D is unresolved. Germline CDR1 is LGHNA and CDR2 is YSLEER. The CDR3 covers 13 residues. With 1 base removed from V and 8 bases from J, the gap between germline ends came to 11 bases. The DNA for the CDR3 is TGCGCCAGCAGCCAAGTCACGGAGGCAGAAGCTTTCTTT. Translation gives CASSQVTEAEAFF.

CDR3 DNA: TGTGCCAGCAGCCGACGGGACAGGGAAGAGAGCTACACCTTC. This translates into CASSRRDREESYTF. The chain uses TRBV7-8 and TRBJ1-2; 9 bases are a match to TRBD1. Trimming at V came to 5 bases and at J to 9 bases, leaving 10 bases not matched to a gene. There are 14 residues in the CDR3. In germline, CDR1 is SGHVS, CDR2 FQNEAQ.

The sample holds one count of this clone. The rearrangement uses TRBV28 and TRBJ1-2, with 10 bases identical to TRBD1. The CDR3 sequence is 14 residues long. J lost 9 bases, V lost 4 bases, and 8 bases had no gene match. Germline V gene lookup returns CDR1 MDHEN and CDR2 SYDVKM. The CDR3 region has the DNA TGTGCCAGCAGTTCGACCGGACAGGGGGTTAGCTACACCTTC. It encodes CASSSTGQGVSYTF.

The chain is built from TRBV19 and TRBJ2-1; TRBD2 might be the D (6 bases). V lost 3 bases, J lost 7 bases, and 13 bases lay in between. This CDR3 has 14 amino acids. Germline loops: CDR1 LNHDA, CDR2 SQIVND (reference sequence). This CDR3 is CASSIYGSGNEQFF. The CDR3 nucleotides are TGTGCCAGTAGTATTTACGGGAGCGGGAATGAGCAGTTCTTC.

The rearrangement uses TRBV15 and TRBJ2-3; tentative D call: TRBD2 (6 bases). With 9 bases removed from V and 4 bases from J, the gap between germline ends came to 17 bases. CDR1 is LNHNV, CDR2 YYDKDF, per germline (reference sequence). This CDR3 is built from 14 residues. The CDR3 DNA sequence: TGTGCCACGTTCGACGTTTGGGGGGCAGATACGCAGTATTTT. Its translation: CATFDVWGADTQYF.

This chain links TRBV7-9 with TRBJ2-7; D is perhaps TRBD2 (5 bases). Looked up from germline, CDR1 is SEHNR and CDR2 is FQNEAQ (reference sequence). V lost 10 bases and J lost 0, with 19 bases in between. This CDR3 has 15 amino acids. CDR3 sequence (DNA): TGTGCCATCTCGACTCGGAGGCCAAGCTCCTACGAGCAGTACTTC. Its protein is CAISTRRPSSYEQYF.

This sequence joins TRBV27 and TRBJ2-7; the match to TRBD2 covers 8 bases. Germline CDR1 MNHEY, CDR2 SMNVEV (reference sequence). V lost 3 bases and J lost 0; bases outside the gene matches: 7. The CDR3 covers 16 residues. The CDR3 loop is CASSFLTSAHSYEQYF. CDR3 sequence (DNA): TGTGCCAGCAGTTTTCTGACTAGCGCGCACTCCTACGAGCAGTACTTC.

V is TRBV6-5 and J is TRBJ2-5; 7 nucleotides match TRBD1. J lost 0 bases, V lost 5 bases, and 3 bases had no gene match. Per the germline V gene, CDR1 is MNHEY and CDR2 is SVGAGI. The CDR3 is made up of 14 amino acids. The CDR3 nucleotides are TGTGCCAGCAGTCGACAGGGAAACCAAGAGACCCAGTACTTC. Protein: CASSRQGNQETQYF.

The V and J genes are TRBV7-2 and TRBJ2-3; TRBD2 agrees at 14 bases. J gave up 2 bases and V 5 bases, and 6 bases lay outside the gene matches. Germline lookup yields CDR1 SGHTA and CDR2 FQGNSA. The CDR3 sequence is 17 residues long. The CDR3 nucleotides are TGTGCCAGCAGCCCGTGGGGACTAGCGGGGGCCACAGATACGCAGTATTTT. Translating it yields CASSPWGLAGATDTQYF.

The genes are TRBV2 and TRBJ2-3; the match to TRBD2 covers 9 bases. This CDR3 is built from 15 residues. CDR1 SNHLY and CDR2 FYNNEI come from the germline V gene. J gave up 4 bases and V 5 bases, and 7 bases lay outside the gene matches. The CDR3 spells CASSLAGGGPDTQYF. The CDR3 coding sequence is TGTGCCAGCAGTCTGGCGGGAGGGGGTCCAGATACGCAGTATTTT.

This chain connects TRBV11-2 to TRBJ1-1, with 9 nucleotides matching TRBD1. V lost 0 bases, J lost 11 bases, and 10 bases stayed unmatched. The germline CDR1 and CDR2 sequences are SGHAT and FQNNGV. The CDR3 consists of 15 residues. CDR3 sequence reads: CASSLEGTGTESAFF. Here the CDR3 DNA reads TGTGCCAGCAGCTTAGAAGGGACAGGGACTGAAAGCGCTTTCTTT.

The V gene is TRBV14, the J gene TRBJ2-1; possibly TRBD2 for D (6 bases). Trimming stripped 4 bases from V and 11 bases from J, with 18 bases between. The CDR3 consists of 14 residues. Per the germline V gene, CDR1 is SGHDN and CDR2 is FVKESK. CDR3 coding DNA: TGTGCCAGCAGCCCCCGAGAGGAGGGGCGGAAGCAGTTCTTC. It yields the protein CASSPREEGRKQFF.

This chain uses TRBV2 with TRBJ2-3; 11 bases match TRBD2. This CDR3 contains 14 residues. V trimming: 6 bases; J trimming: 6 bases; junction bases outside the gene matches: 5. The germline V gene encodes CDR1 SNHLY and CDR2 FYNNEI. The CDR3 is CASRKTSGVDTQYF. The CDR3 coding sequence is TGTGCCAGCAGGAAGACTAGCGGGGTGGATACGCAGTATTTT.

This chain connects TRBV2 to TRBJ1-1; 7 bases line up with TRBD1. CDR1 is SNHLY and CDR2 is FYNNEI in the germline V gene. CDR3 length: 14 residues. Losses at the gene ends were 8 bases for V and 0 bases for J; bases not matched to a gene: 6. The CDR3 bases are TGTGCCAGCGGGGTGGGACAGATGAACACTGAAGCTTTCTTT. It specifies CASGVGQMNTEAFF.

The genes are TRBV28 and TRBJ2-5; 12 nucleotides line up with TRBD1. The CDR3 extends over 17 amino acids. CDR1 is MDHEN, CDR2 SYDVKM, per germline. V shed 7 bases, J shed 3 bases, and the junction held 12 bases outside the gene matches. The CDR3 DNA follows: TGTGCCAGCACTGTCGGGACAGGGGGCGGTGGGGAAGAGACCCAGTACTTC. Protein product: CASTVGTGGGGEETQYF.

This clone appeared a single time. V and J are TRBV7-9 and TRBJ2-2; 10 nucleotides agree with TRBD1. The CDR3 is made up of 16 amino acids. Germline values: CDR1 SEHNR, CDR2 FQNEAQ (reference sequence). The V segment lost 5 bases and the J segment 0 bases; nucleotides outside the gene matches: 3. CDR3 coding DNA: TGTGCCAGCAGCGATGGACAGGGGGCGAACACCGGGGAGCTGTTTTTT. It encodes CASSDGQGANTGELFF.

V usage is TRBV15 and J usage is TRBJ1-4; 7 positions match TRBD1. This CDR3 is 19 amino acids long. CDR1 and CDR2 from the germline V gene are LNHNV and YYDKDF (reference sequence). V shed 0 bases and J 0 bases; nucleotides not matched to a gene: 10. The CDR3 spells CATSRDLGGTASTNEKLFF. CDR3 nucleotides: TGTGCCACCAGCAGAGATCTAGGCGGGACAGCCTCAACTAATGAAAAACTGTTTTTT.

CDR3 DNA: TGTGCCAGCTCTAGCTGGACGGGGAATGAGCAGTTCTTC. Amino acids: CASSSWTGNEQFF. V is TRBV6-5 and J is TRBJ2-1; tentative D call: TRBD2 (5 bases). Looked up from germline, CDR1 is MNHEY and CDR2 is SVGAGI. V lost 8 bases to trimming and J lost 7 bases, with 15 bases between them. This CDR3 spans 13 amino acids.

The chain combines TRBV28 with TRBJ1-1, with 9 bases fitting TRBD1. The V gene end was trimmed by 6 bases and the J gene end by 3 bases; junction bases not matched to a gene: 5. Germline CDR1 MDHEN, CDR2 SYDVKM. This CDR3 has 14 residues. In nucleotides, the CDR3 is TGTGCCAGCAGGGGGGGACAGGGCTACACTGAAGCTTTCTTT. It yields the protein CASRGGQGYTEAFF.

The V and J genes are TRBV19 and TRBJ1-5; no clear D. The CDR3 sequence is 15 residues long. The V and J ends lost 10 bases and 1 base respectively, with 17 bases between them. Germline CDR1 reads LNHDA; CDR2 reads SQIVND (reference sequence). CDR3 DNA sequence: TGTGCCACTACCCCCCCCGACATGAGCAATCAGCCCCAGCATTTT. This gives the protein CATTPPDMSNQPQHF.

In its sample, this clone was seen once. The gene calls are TRBV18 and TRBJ2-2, with 10 bases lining up with TRBD2. The ends lost 2 bases at V and 5 bases at J; junction bases unmatched: 2. CDR1 is KGHSH, CDR2 LQKENI, per germline. The CDR3 consists of 15 residues. In DNA, the CDR3 is TGTGCCAGCTCACCAGGAGCGGGAGGGACCGGGGAGCTGTTTTTT. Its translation is CASSPGAGGTGELFF.

This sequence joins TRBV6-5 and TRBJ1-1; D is unclear. The CDR3 consists of 13 residues. Germline V gives CDR1 MNHEY, CDR2 SVGAGI. Trimming cost V 7 bases and J 5 bases, with 14 bases left between them. CDR3 amino acids: CASKNSGRTEAFF. The DNA for the CDR3 is TGTGCCAGCAAAAACAGCGGAAGAACTGAAGCTTTCTTT.

The chain is built from TRBV9 and TRBJ2-7; 12 nucleotides agree with TRBD2. J was trimmed by 6 bases and V by 6 bases; bases with no gene match: 7. Looked up from germline, CDR1 is SGDLS and CDR2 is YYNGEE. This CDR3 contains 14 residues. CDR3 loop: CASTSGGASSEQYF. The CDR3 DNA follows: TGTGCCAGCACTAGCGGGGGGGCTTCCAGCGAGCAGTACTTC.

V and J are TRBV19 and TRBJ2-5; 7 bases agree with TRBD2. V trimming: 4 bases; J trimming: 5 bases; junction bases outside the gene matches: 4. This CDR3 is 13 amino acids long. Germline lookup yields CDR1 LNHDA and CDR2 SQIVND (reference sequence). This chain's CDR3 is CASSSGSWETQYF. In DNA form, the CDR3 reads TGTGCCAGTAGTAGCGGGAGTTGGGAGACCCAGTACTTC. Using reference TRBV19 and TRBJ2-5 for the parts outside the CDR3, the full variable domain is DGGITQSPKYLFRKEGQNVTLSCEQNLNHDAMYWYRQDPGQGLRLIYYSQIVNDFQKGDIAEGYSVSREKKESFPLTVTSAQKNPTAFYLCASSSGSWETQYFGPGTRLLVL.

The genes are TRBV12-3 or TRBV12-4 and TRBJ2-3; D gene unclear. This CDR3 has 13 amino acids. The V gene lost 3 bases and the J gene lost 6 bases, with 10 bases spanning the gap. The CDR3 coding sequence is TGTGCCAGCAGTTTTCTTCTACCGGATACGCAGTATTTT. Amino acids: CASSFLLPDTQYF.

V is TRBV20-1 and J is TRBJ2-7, with 7 positions matching TRBD2. The CDR3 contains 15 residues. Germline CDR1 reads DFQATT; CDR2 reads SNEGSKA (reference sequence). V lost 3 bases, J lost 4 bases, and 12 bases stayed unmatched. The CDR3 loop is CSASRRTSVVYEQYF. In nucleotides, the CDR3 is TGCAGTGCTAGTCGTAGGACTAGTGTGGTTTACGAGCAGTACTTC.